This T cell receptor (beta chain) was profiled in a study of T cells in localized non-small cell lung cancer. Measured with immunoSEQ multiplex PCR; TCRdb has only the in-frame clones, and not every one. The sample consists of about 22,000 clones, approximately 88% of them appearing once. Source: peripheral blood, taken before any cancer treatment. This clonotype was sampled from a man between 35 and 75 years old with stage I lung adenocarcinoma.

The CDR3 sequence is CASSAGFSYEQYF. In nucleotides, the CDR3 is TGTGCCAGCAGCGCGGGGTTTTCCTACGAGCAGTACTTC. The V call is TRBV27, the J call TRBJ2-7; tentatively, D is TRBD2 (6 bases). This CDR3 has 13 amino acids. Germline CDR1 and CDR2: MNHEY and SMNVEV (reference sequence). V lost 6 bases and J 1 base, leaving 10 bases between the germline ends.